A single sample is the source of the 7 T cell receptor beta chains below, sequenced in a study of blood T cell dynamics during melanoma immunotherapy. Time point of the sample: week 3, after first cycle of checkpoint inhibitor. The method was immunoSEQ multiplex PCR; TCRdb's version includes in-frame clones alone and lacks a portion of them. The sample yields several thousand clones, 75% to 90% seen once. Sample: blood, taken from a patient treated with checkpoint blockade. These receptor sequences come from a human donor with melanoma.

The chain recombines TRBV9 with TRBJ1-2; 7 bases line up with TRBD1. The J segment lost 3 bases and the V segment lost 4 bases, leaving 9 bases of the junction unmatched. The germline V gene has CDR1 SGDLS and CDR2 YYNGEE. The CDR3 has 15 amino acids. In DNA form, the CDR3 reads TGTGCCAGCAGCCTAGACGGACAGGCTCACTATGGCTACACCTTC. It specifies CASSLDGQAHYGYTF.

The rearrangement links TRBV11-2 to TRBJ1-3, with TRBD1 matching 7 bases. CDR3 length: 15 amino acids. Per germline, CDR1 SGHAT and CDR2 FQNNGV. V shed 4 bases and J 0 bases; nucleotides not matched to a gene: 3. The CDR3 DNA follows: TGTGCCAGCAGCTGGACAGGATCCTCTGGAAACACCATATATTTT. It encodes CASSWTGSSGNTIYF. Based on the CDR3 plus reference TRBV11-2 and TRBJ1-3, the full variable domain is EAGVAQSPRYKIIEKRQSVAFWCNPISGHATLYWYQQILGQGPKLLIQFQNNGVVDDSQLPKDRFSAERLKGVDSTLKIQPAKLEDSAVYLCASSWTGSSGNTIYFGEGSWLTVV.

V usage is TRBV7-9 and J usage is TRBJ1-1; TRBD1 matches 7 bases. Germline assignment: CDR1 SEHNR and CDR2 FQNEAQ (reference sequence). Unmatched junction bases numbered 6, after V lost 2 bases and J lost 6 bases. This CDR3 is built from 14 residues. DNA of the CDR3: TGTGCCAGCAGCTTACCGACAGGGTTGCCTGAAGCTTTCTTT. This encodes CASSLPTGLPEAFF.

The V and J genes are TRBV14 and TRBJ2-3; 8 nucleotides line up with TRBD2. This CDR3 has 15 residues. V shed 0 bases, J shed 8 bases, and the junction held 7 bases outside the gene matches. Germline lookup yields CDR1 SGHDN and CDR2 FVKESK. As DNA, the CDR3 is TGTGCCAGCAGCCAAGAGGGAGCGGGAGCAAGTACGCAGTATTTT. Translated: CASSQEGAGASTQYF.

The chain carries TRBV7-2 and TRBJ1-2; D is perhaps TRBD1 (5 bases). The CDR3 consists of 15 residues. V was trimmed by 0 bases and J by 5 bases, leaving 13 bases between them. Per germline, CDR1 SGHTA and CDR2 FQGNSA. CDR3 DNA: TGTGCCAGCAGCTTAGCTGCCCAGGGCGAGTATGGCTACACCTTC. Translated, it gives CASSLAAQGEYGYTF.

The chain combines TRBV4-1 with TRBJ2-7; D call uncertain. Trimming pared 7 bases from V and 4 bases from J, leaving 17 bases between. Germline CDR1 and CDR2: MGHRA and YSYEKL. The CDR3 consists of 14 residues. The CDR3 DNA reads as TGCGCCAGCAACGGAGTCCTTAGGGCGTACGAGCAGTACTTC. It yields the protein CASNGVLRAYEQYF.

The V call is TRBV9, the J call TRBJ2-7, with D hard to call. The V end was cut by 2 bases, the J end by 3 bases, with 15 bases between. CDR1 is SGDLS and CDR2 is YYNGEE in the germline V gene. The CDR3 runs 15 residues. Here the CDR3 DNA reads TGTGCCAGCAGCGTGTTGGACGCTAGTATCTACGAGCAGTACTTC. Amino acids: CASSVLDASIYEQYF.